The T cell receptor (beta chain) described here comes from a study of T cell responses to AZD1222 COVID-19 vaccine. Libraries were prepared by immunoSEQ multiplex PCR; TCRdb keeps only in-frame clonotypes and omits some of them. Of roughly 150,000 clones in the sample, around 87% were seen once. The CDR3 totals 14 residues. V lost 7 bases, J lost 3 bases, and 8 bases stayed unmatched. In germline, CDR1 is SGHDT, CDR2 YYEEEE. Study-level findings and limits: Spike-specific TCR breadth and depth went up after people got two AZD1222 doses. White British donors predominated, females outnumbered males, and clonal diversity was possibly underestimated. Nearly half of spike-specific TCRs reportedly target variant regions that are unmutated in the B.1.351 and B.1.1.7 variants. Vaccine-associated CD4 TCRs ranged over spike, dominating at 160-218 and 743-854.

Of note for this clone: Its antigen is not identified.

This rearrangement joins TRBV5-6 to TRBJ1-2; TRBD1 agrees at 8 bases. The receptor was derived from an adult in good health. This sample comprised peripheral blood, obtained on day 0 of AZD1222 vaccination. The CDR3 sequence is CASGFVQGDYGYTF. CDR3 DNA sequence: TGTGCCAGCGGTTTTGTACAGGGGGACTATGGCTACACCTTC.